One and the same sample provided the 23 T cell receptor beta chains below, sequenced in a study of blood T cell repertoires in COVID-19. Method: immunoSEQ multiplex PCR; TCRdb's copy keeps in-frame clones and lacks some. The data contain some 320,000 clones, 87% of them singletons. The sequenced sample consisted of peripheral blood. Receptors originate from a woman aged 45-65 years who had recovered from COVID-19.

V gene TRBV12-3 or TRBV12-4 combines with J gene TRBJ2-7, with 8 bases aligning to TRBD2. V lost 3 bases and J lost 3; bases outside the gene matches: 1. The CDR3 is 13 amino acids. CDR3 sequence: CASSLGLVYEQYF. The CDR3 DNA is TGTGCCAGCAGTTTGGGACTAGTCTACGAGCAGTACTTC.

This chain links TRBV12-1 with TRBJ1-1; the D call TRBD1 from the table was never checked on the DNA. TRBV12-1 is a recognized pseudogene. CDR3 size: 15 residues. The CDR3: CASSFRDRVGTEAFF. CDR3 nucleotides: TGTGCCAGCAGCTTTCGGGACAGGGTGGGCACTGAAGCTTTCTTT.

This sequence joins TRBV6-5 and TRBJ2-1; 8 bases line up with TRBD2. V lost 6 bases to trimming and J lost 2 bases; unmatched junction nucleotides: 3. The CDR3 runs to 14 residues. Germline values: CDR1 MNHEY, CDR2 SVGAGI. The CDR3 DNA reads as TGTGCCAGCAGCGGGGGGGCCACCTACAATGAGCAGTTCTTC. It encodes CASSGGATYNEQFF.

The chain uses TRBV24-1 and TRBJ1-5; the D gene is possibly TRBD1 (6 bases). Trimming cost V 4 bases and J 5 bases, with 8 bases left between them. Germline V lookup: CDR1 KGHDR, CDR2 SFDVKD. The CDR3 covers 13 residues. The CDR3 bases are TGTGCCACCAGTGAGTCAGGGGATCAGCCCCAGCATTTT. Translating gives CATSESGDQPQHF.

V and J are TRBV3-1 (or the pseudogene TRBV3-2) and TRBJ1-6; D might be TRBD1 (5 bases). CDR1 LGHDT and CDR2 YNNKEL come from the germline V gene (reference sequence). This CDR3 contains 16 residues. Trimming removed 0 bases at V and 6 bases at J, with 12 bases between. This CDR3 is CASSQEFTGTNSPLHF. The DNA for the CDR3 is TGTGCCAGCAGCCAAGAGTTCACAGGAACTAATTCACCCCTCCACTTT.

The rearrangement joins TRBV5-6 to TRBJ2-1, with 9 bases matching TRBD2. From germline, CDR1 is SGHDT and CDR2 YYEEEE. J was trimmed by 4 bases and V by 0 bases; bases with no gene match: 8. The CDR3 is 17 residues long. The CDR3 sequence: CASSLAVLAGPYNEQFF. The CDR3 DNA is TGTGCCAGCAGCTTGGCGGTCCTAGCGGGGCCATACAATGAGCAGTTCTTC.

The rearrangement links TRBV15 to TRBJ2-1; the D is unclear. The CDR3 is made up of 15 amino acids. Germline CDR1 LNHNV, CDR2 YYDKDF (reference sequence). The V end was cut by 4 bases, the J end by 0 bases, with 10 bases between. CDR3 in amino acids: CATSNEPSSYNEQFF. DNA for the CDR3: TGTGCCACCAGCAACGAACCCAGCTCCTACAATGAGCAGTTCTTC.

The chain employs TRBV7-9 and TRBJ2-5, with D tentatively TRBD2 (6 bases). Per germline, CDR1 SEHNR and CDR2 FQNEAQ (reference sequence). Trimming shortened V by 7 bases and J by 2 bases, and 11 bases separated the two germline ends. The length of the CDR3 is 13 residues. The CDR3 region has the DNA TGTGCCAGCAACTGGGCGGGACAAGAGACCCAGTACTTC. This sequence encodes CASNWAGQETQYF.

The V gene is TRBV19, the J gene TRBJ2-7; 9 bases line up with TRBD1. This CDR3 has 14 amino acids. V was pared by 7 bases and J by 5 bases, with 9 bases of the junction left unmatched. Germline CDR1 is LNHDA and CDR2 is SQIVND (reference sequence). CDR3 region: CASTRDRVNHEQYF. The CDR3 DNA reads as TGTGCCAGTACCAGGGACAGGGTCAACCACGAGCAGTACTTC.

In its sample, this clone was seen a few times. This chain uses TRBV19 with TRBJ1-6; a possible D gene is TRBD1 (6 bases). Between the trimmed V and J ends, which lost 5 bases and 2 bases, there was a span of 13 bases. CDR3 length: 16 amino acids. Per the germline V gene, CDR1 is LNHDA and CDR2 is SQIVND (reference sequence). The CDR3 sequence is CASSVQGSTYNSPLHF. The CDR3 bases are TGTGCCAGTAGTGTTCAGGGGAGCACCTATAATTCACCCCTCCACTTT. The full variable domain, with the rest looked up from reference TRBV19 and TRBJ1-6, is DGGITQSPKYLFRKEGQNVTLSCEQNLNHDAMYWYRQDPGQGLRLIYYSQIVNDFQKGDIAEGYSVSREKKESFPLTVTSAQKNPTAFYLCASSVQGSTYNSPLHFGNGTRLTVT.

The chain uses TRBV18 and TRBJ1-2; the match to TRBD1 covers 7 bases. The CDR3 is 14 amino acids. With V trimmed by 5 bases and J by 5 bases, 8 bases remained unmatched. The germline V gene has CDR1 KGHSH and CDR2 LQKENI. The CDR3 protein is CASSGAGGSYGYTF. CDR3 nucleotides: TGTGCCAGCTCAGGCGCAGGGGGGAGTTATGGCTACACCTTC.

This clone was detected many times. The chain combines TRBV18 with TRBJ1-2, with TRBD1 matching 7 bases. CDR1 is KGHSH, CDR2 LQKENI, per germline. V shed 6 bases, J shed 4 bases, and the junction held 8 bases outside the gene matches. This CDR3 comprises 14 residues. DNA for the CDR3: TGTGCCAGCTCGCCGGAGGACAGGTCCTATGGCTACACCTTC. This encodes CASSPEDRSYGYTF.

CDR3 sequence (DNA): TGCAGCTTTCGACTAGCGGGGCCGGGGGAGCAGTACTTC. Residues: CSFRLAGPGEQYF. The V and J genes are TRBV29-1 and TRBJ2-7, with 11 bases aligning to TRBD2. CDR3 length: 13 residues. The J segment lost 7 bases and the V segment lost 8 bases, leaving 10 bases of the junction unmatched. Germline CDR1 is SQVTM and CDR2 is ANQGSEA.

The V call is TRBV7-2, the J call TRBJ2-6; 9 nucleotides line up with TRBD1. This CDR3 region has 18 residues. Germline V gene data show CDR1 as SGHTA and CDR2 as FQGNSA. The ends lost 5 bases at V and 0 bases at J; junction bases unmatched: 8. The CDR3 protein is CASSTGTGFPSGANVLTF. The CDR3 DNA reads TGTGCCAGCAGCACCGGGACAGGGTTCCCCTCTGGGGCCAACGTCCTGACTTTC.

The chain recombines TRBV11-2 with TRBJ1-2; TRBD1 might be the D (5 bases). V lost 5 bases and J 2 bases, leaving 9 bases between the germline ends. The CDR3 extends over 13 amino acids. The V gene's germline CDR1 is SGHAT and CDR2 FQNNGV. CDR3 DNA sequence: TGTGCCAGCAGCCCTGACAGCAACTATGGCTACACCTTC. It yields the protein CASSPDSNYGYTF.

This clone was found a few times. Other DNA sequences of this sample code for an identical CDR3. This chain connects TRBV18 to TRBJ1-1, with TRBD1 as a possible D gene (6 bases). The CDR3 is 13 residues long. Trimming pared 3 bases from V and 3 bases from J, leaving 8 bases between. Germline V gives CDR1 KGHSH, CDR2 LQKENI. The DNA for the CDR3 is TGTGCCAGCTCACCCGGACAGTACACTGAAGCTTTCTTT. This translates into CASSPGQYTEAFF.

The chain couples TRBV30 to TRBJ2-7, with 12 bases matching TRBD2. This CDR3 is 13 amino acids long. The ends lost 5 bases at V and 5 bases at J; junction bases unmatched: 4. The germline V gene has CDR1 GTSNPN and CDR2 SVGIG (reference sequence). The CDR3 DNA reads TGTGCCTGGGGTCGACTAGCGGGAGACGAGCAGTACTTC. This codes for CAWGRLAGDEQYF.

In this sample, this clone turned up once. The CDR3 sequence: CATSRANYGYTF. The CDR3 DNA follows: TGTGCCACTTCGAGGGCTAACTATGGCTACACCTTC. The chain has TRBV12-3 or TRBV12-4 and TRBJ1-2; D is uncertain. The V and J ends lost 10 bases and 0 bases respectively, with 9 bases between them. This CDR3 is built from 12 residues.

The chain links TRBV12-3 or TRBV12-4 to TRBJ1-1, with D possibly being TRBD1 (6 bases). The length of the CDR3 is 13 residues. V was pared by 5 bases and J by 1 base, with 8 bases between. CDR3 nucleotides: TGTGCCAGCAGTGTCAGGGGGAACACTGAAGCTTTCTTT. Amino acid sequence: CASSVRGNTEAFF.

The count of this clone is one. CDR3 sequence: CASSLDPGSREQFF. The CDR3 DNA sequence: TGTGCCAGCAGCTTAGATCCAGGGTCTCGTGAGCAGTTCTTC. V is TRBV11-3 and J is TRBJ2-1; tentatively, D is TRBD1 (5 bases). With 0 bases removed from V and 9 bases from J, the gap between germline ends came to 12 bases. The CDR3 spans 14 residues. Germline assignment: CDR1 SGHNT and CDR2 YENEEA.

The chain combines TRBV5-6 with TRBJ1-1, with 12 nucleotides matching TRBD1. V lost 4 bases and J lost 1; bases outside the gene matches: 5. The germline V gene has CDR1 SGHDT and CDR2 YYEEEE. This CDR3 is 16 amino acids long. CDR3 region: CASSPGTGGTNTEAFF. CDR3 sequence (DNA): TGTGCCAGCAGCCCGGGGACAGGGGGCACGAACACTGAAGCTTTCTTT.

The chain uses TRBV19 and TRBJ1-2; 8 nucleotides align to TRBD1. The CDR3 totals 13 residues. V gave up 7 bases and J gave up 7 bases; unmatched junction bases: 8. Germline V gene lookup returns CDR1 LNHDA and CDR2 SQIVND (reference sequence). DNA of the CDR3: TGTGCCAGTACGGTGCAGGGGGCGGGTGGCTACACCTTC. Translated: CASTVQGAGGYTF.

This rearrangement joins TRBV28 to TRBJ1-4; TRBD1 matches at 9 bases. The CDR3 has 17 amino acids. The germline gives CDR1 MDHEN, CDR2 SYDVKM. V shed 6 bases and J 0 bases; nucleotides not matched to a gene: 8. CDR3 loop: CASRGLRDRATNEKLFF. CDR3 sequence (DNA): TGTGCCAGCAGGGGGCTCCGGGACAGGGCAACTAATGAAAAACTGTTTTTT.